Listed here is a single TCR beta chain. What it recognizes is unknown. The sample comes from a study of CD8+ T cells in alopecia areata. Across the whole study: For the treated group, dosing was oral tofacitinib at 5 to 10 mg twice daily. General observations from the study: Many expanded lesional clones persisted in scalp and blood during tofacitinib treatment.

V gave up 0 bases and J gave up 0 bases, with 8 bases separating them. This CDR3 comprises 14 residues. Germline V gene lookup returns CDR1 SQVTM and CDR2 ANQGSEA. Treatment indicated: oral pan-JAK inhibitor, 5-10 mg twice daily. Following RNA extraction, reverse transcription yielded cDNA that acted as the sequencing template. Method: immunoSEQ multiplex PCR; TCRdb's copy keeps in-frame clones and lacks some. Counted here are 150,000 or so clones, less than 75% occurring once; the ten biggest clones make up roughly 16%. The chain is built from TRBV29-1 and TRBJ1-1; maybe TRBD1 (5 bases). The clonotype comes from a human donor with alopecia areata. The sequenced sample was CD4+ T cells sorted from blood, obtained at approximately week 60, from a patient treated with tofacitinib. CDR3 sequence reads: CSVEEGVVNTEAFF. CDR3 in DNA: TGCAGCGTTGAAGAGGGGGTTGTGAACACTGAAGCTTTCTTT.